The TCR beta chain under discussion was sequenced for a study of blood T cell repertoires in COVID-19. CDR3 length: 15 amino acids. CDR1 and CDR2 (germline): GTSNPN, SVGIG (reference sequence). V gave up 7 bases and J gave up 5 bases, with 20 bases separating them. Repertoires were generated with immunoSEQ multiplex PCR, while TCRdb's copy carries only in-frame clones and drops some. The sample carries under 500,000 clones, 80% to 90% recorded once. This TCR was recovered from a man aged 30 to 45 who had recovered from COVID-19. This sequence joins TRBV30 and TRBJ2-2, with D possibly being TRBD1 (5 bases). Sequencing was done on a sample of PBMCs or T cells enriched from blood (not recorded which). For the CDR3, the DNA is TGTGCCTCCCCGGAGCTTGGACAAGTGACCGGGGAGCTGTTTTTT. This translates into CASPELGQVTGELFF.